The rows below give T cell receptor beta chains drawn from one sample of a study of cytomegalovirus exposure and HLA in healthy donors. Assay: immunoSEQ multiplex PCR; the TCRdb copy retains only in-frame clones and omits some. The sample's table shows 100,000 or so clones. Specimen: PBMCs. The receptor source for this set is a woman aged 25 to 39 in good health and CMV-seronegative. Each CDR3 is given with its conserved first and last residue. The order of the fields is J gene, D gene, V gene, CDR3 protein, CDR3 DNA. The D gene is left open where the match is weak.

TRBJ2-1,.,TRBV4-2,CASSQGLEYNEQFF,TGTGCCAGCAGCCAAGGACTGGAGTACAATGAGCAGTTCTTC
TRBJ1-1,.,TRBV29-1,CSVALMLNTEAFF,TGCAGCGTTGCTCTAATGTTGAACACTGAAGCTTTCTTT
TRBJ2-7,.,TRBV19,CASTETETYEQYF,TGTGCCAGTACGGAGACGGAAACCTACGAGCAGTACTTC
TRBJ2-2,TRBD2,TRBV28,CASSSAGGTGELFF,TGTGCCAGCAGTTCAGCGGGAGGAACCGGGGAGCTGTTTTTT
TRBJ2-1,.,TRBV6-5,CASSYSGSSSYNEQFF,TGTGCCAGCAGTTACTCGGGCAGTAGCTCCTACAATGAGCAGTTCTTC
TRBJ1-2,.,TRBV5-1,CASSYGTGIDYGYTF,TGCGCCAGCAGCTACGGAACAGGGATCGACTATGGCTACACCTTC
TRBJ1-2,.,TRBV6-6,CASSYEGIAYGYTF,TGTGCCAGCAGTTACGAGGGAATTGCCTATGGCTACACCTTC
TRBJ2-7,TRBD1,TRBV27,CASSLLGDRGPYEQYF,TGTGCCAGCAGTTTATTAGGGGACAGGGGTCCCTACGAGCAGTACTTC
TRBJ2-1,TRBD1,TRBV7-8,CASSLGERGMGQANDEQFF,TGTGCCAGCAGCTTAGGAGAAAGAGGGATGGGACAGGCAAACGATGAGCAGTTCTTC
TRBJ2-5,TRBD2,TRBV28,CASSSNRGVRETQYF,TGTGCCAGCAGTTCCAACCGGGGGGTCCGAGAGACCCAGTACTTC
TRBJ2-5,TRBD2,TRBV27,CASSLGGGKKTQYF,TGTGCCAGCAGTTTAGGGGGGGGGAAGAAGACCCAGTACTTC